Each of the 3 T cell receptor beta chains below was sequenced from the same sample in a study of blood T cell repertoires in COVID-19. Clones were sequenced by immunoSEQ multiplex PCR, and TCRdb holds only the in-frame ones, with some missing. The sample records 180,000 or so clones, approximately 85% being singletons. Sequences were obtained from peripheral blood. The receptors were sampled from a woman in her fifties or sixties with acute or convalescent COVID-19.

This chain links TRBV7-9 with TRBJ2-1; perhaps TRBD2 as D (5 bases). The CDR3 totals 14 residues. CDR1 SEHNR and CDR2 FQNEAQ come from the germline V gene (reference sequence). Between the trimmed V and J ends, which lost 5 bases and 4 bases, there was a span of 12 bases. The chain's CDR3 is CASSPGGIYNEQFF. CDR3 nucleotide sequence: TGTGCCAGCAGCCCAGGAGGTATTTACAATGAGCAGTTCTTC.

V is TRBV6-2 or TRBV6-3 and J is TRBJ1-2; TRBD1 agrees at 9 bases. Per the germline V gene, CDR1 is MNHEY and CDR2 is SVGEGT. The V segment lost 6 bases and the J segment 3 bases; nucleotides outside the gene matches: 8. This CDR3 comprises 15 residues. CDR3 bases: TGTGCCAGCAGCCCTCCCCGGACAGGGGACTATGGCTACACCTTC. Its protein is CASSPPRTGDYGYTF.

In this sample, this clone turned up once. V is TRBV4-1 and J is TRBJ2-5; the D is unclear. Germline lookup yields CDR1 MGHRA and CDR2 YSYEKL. CDR3 length equals 15 residues. Trimming left V 3 bases short and J 4 bases short, with 15 bases between. The CDR3: CASSQVESFGETQYF. CDR3 bases: TGCGCCAGCAGCCAGGTGGAGTCCTTCGGAGAGACCCAGTACTTC.